The rows below give T cell receptor beta chains drawn from one sample of a study of blood T cell repertoires in COVID-19. Only in-frame clones appear in the TCRdb table, and some are missing; sequencing was by immunoSEQ multiplex PCR. The sample holds over 200,000 clones, 82% seen once. The material sequenced was PBMCs or T cells enriched from blood (not recorded which). The receptors stem from a man in his forties who had recovered from COVID-19. The CDR3 runs from the conserved cysteine through the conserved F or W. A D gene is named only where the DNA matches it firmly. Size tells how often a clone was seen (once, few, many) or the class of an expanded clone, and some rows leave it out.

V gene	J gene	D gene	clone size	CDR3 DNA	CDR3 protein
TRBV19	TRBJ1-1	TRBD1	NA	TGTGCCAGTAGTTACCGGGACAGGGACGTAGCTTTCTTT	CASSYRDRDVAFF
TRBV29-1	TRBJ1-4	NA	NA	TGCACCTCTAGTGGGGGCAGAGAGGGGGAAAAACTGTTTTTT	CTSSGGREGEKLFF
TRBV6-5	TRBJ1-1	NA	NA	TGTGCCAGCAGCGCCAGCACTGAAGCTTTCTTT	CASSASTEAFF
TRBV2	TRBJ1-2	TRBD1	NA	TGTGCCAGCAGACAGGGGGCAGACTATGGCTACACCTTC	CASRQGADYGYTF
TRBV19	TRBJ1-5	TRBD1	NA	TGTGCCAGTAGTCGAGGGGGCGAGAGAGGTCAGCCCCAGCATTTT	CASSRGGERGQPQHF
TRBV7-2	TRBJ1-1	NA	few	TGTGCCAGCAGCCGCCTGGGGAGGGACAACACTGAAGCTTTCTTT	CASSRLGRDNTEAFF
TRBV7-9	TRBJ2-6	NA	NA	TGTGCCAGCAGCCCCCTGGCGGCCGGGGCCAACGTCCTGACTTTC	CASSPLAAGANVLTF
TRBV24-1	TRBJ2-2	TRBD1	NA	TGTGCCACCAGTGATTTTGGGGCAGGGGGCTCTGGGGAGCTGTTTTTT	CATSDFGAGGSGELFF
TRBV29-1	TRBJ2-7	NA	NA	TGCAGCGTTGCCCCCTCCTACGAGGGCGTGCAGTACTTC	CSVAPSYEGVQYF
TRBV5-1	TRBJ2-1	NA	NA	TGCGCCAGCAGCTTGGGCGGTGAGCAGTTCTTC	CASSLGGEQFF
TRBV4-3	TRBJ2-1	NA	NA	TGCGCCAGCAGCCAAGAAGTCGGGGGTTTTATCGATGAGCAGTTCTTC	CASSQEVGGFIDEQFF
TRBV3-1/TRBV3-2	TRBJ2-7	TRBD2	few	TGTGCCAGCAGCCCTGGACTAGCGGGGCCATACGAGCAGTACTTC	CASSPGLAGPYEQYF
TRBV5-1	TRBJ2-5	NA	NA	TGCGCCAGCAGCGTGGATCCTCTGTACAGGCAAGAGACCCAGTACTTC	CASSVDPLYRQETQYF
TRBV5-4	TRBJ2-2	NA	NA	TGTGCCAGCAGCCCGGTGGCGGGGGCCTACACCGGGGAGCTGTTTTTT	CASSPVAGAYTGELFF
TRBV7-3	TRBJ2-1	NA	NA	TGTGCCAGCAGCTCGGACAGCTCCTACAATGAGCAGTTCTTC	CASSSDSSYNEQFF
TRBV11-3	TRBJ2-1	TRBD2	once	TGTGCCAGCAGCTTGAGCGGGATAGTCGATGAGCAGTTCTTC	CASSLSGIVDEQFF
TRBV2	TRBJ2-2	NA	NA	TGTGCCAGCAGTGAATTTGGAGGGGCCGGGGAGCTGTTTTTT	CASSEFGGAGELFF
TRBV6-5	TRBJ2-7	TRBD1	NA	TGTGCCAGCAGTTACAGCCTGACAGGGATTTACGAGCAGTACTTC	CASSYSLTGIYEQYF
TRBV29-1	TRBJ2-3	TRBD2	NA	TGCAGCGCTGAAGGGACTAGCGGCTTCACAGATACGCAGTATTTT	CSAEGTSGFTDTQYF
TRBV28	TRBJ1-2	TRBD1	few	TGTGCCAGCAGAAGGGAGACAGGGGTGAACTATGGCTACACCTTC	CASRRETGVNYGYTF
TRBV7-9	TRBJ2-3	TRBD1	NA	TGTGCCAGCAGCTTAGGACAGGGGGCAGATACGCAGTATTTT	CASSLGQGADTQYF
TRBV28	TRBJ1-2	NA	NA	TGTGCCAGCAGTTTGGGCAGGGGCGCCAATTTAAACTATGGCTACACCTTC	CASSLGRGANLNYGYTF
TRBV30	TRBJ2-5	NA	NA	TGTGCCTGGAGTTCGGGAGAGACCCAGTACTTC	CAWSSGETQYF
TRBV5-8	TRBJ2-7	TRBD1	NA	TGTGCCAGCAGCCACGGAGGGACAGGGTCCTACGAGCAGTACTTC	CASSHGGTGSYEQYF
TRBV10-3	TRBJ2-1	NA	NA	TGTGCCATCAGTCCCGGGACACACAATGAGCAGTTCTTC	CAISPGTHNEQFF
TRBV3-1/TRBV3-2	TRBJ1-6	NA	NA	TGTGCCAGCAGCCAAGAACGGGGGGATTCACCCCTCCACTTT	CASSQERGDSPLHF
TRBV12-5	TRBJ2-1	TRBD2	NA	TGTGCTAGTGGTCTCGGGACTAGCGGGAGATCCTACAATGAGCAGTTCTTC	CASGLGTSGRSYNEQFF
TRBV14	TRBJ1-2	NA	once	TGTGCCAGCAGCCAAGGAAGTAGCCGGATGGGTGGGGGCTACACCTTC	CASSQGSSRMGGGYTF
TRBV7-2	TRBJ2-3	TRBD1	NA	TGTGCCAGCAGCTTAACAGGGGCAGATACGCAGTATTTT	CASSLTGADTQYF
TRBV19	TRBJ1-1	TRBD1	NA	TGTGCCAGTAGTTTCAGGACAGGGATGAGGACTGAAGCTTTCTTT	CASSFRTGMRTEAFF
TRBV4-1	TRBJ1-2	NA	NA	TGCGCCAGCAGCCAAGTCAACAGGCCGGACTATGGCTACACCTTC	CASSQVNRPDYGYTF
TRBV19	TRBJ2-1	TRBD2	NA	TGTGCCAGTAGTATAGGGCTCGGGACTAGCGGGAGCTCCTACAATGAGCAGTTCTTC	CASSIGLGTSGSSYNEQFF
TRBV7-3	TRBJ1-2	TRBD1	NA	TGTGCCAGCAGCTCAGGACAGGGCTATGGCTACACCTTC	CASSSGQGYGYTF
TRBV7-9	TRBJ2-5	NA	NA	TGTGCCAGCAGCCCCGCGGGGATCACCCAGTACTTC	CASSPAGITQYF
TRBV18	TRBJ2-1	TRBD2	NA	TGTGCCAGCTCCCCCCTCGCGGGAGGGAACAATGAGCAGTTCTTC	CASSPLAGGNNEQFF
TRBV7-2	TRBJ1-5	NA	few	TGTGCCAGCAGCCCCCGATGGGGGGGCGATCAGCCCCAGCATTTT	CASSPRWGGDQPQHF
TRBV18	TRBJ2-2	NA	NA	TGTGCCAGCTCCTTAGCAACCGGGGAGCTGTTTTTT	CASSLATGELFF
TRBV3-1/TRBV3-2	TRBJ1-1	TRBD1	NA	TGTGCCAGCAGACCTCACCAGGGGGCGAGGACTGAAGCTTTCTTT	CASRPHQGARTEAFF
TRBV28	TRBJ2-1	NA	NA	TGTGCCAGCGGGGAACGGGGAGAGCAGTTCTTC	CASGERGEQFF
TRBV5-3	TRBJ1-2	TRBD1	NA	TGTGCCAGAACGGGCGCCAGGGGGCTTGATGGCTACACCTTC	CARTGARGLDGYTF
TRBV7-2	TRBJ1-4	NA	once	TGTGCCAGCAGCTGGGGAGGGGGGGCAACTAATGAAAAACTGTTTTTT	CASSWGGGATNEKLFF
TRBV18	TRBJ2-7	NA	few	TGTGCCAGCTCACCCGGTGGGGGGTACAACGTCCACGAGCAGTACTTC	CASSPGGGYNVHEQYF